A single sample gave rise to the 31 T cell receptor beta chains below, sequenced in a study of beta chain features in type 1 diabetes. Findings and limits, study-wide: When Type 1 diabetes patients were examined, their TCRB CDR3s proved moderately but significantly shorter in all four CD4+ subsets.

The sequenced template was cDNA made from the entire isolated RNA. Clones were sequenced by immunoSEQ multiplex PCR, and TCRdb holds only the in-frame ones, with some missing. The data contain some 700,000 clones, roughly 13% of them singletons. No cognate antigen is known for these TCRs. The sequenced material came from naive CD4+ T cells from blood. The receptors derive from a man between 18 and 29 years old with type 1 diabetes.

The rearrangement links TRBV27 to TRBJ1-5, with 10 bases matching TRBD1. CDR3 length equals 13 residues. Germline V gene data show CDR1 as MNHEY and CDR2 as SMNVEV (reference sequence). Losses at the gene ends were 6 bases for V and 5 bases for J; bases not matched to a gene: 1. The CDR3 sequence: CASSGQGDQPQHF. In DNA, the CDR3 is TGTGCCAGCAGCGGACAGGGGGATCAGCCCCAGCATTTT.

This clone was seen more than once but under ten times. The chain uses TRBV15 and TRBJ2-3; 8 bases map to TRBD2. Trimming at V came to 3 bases and at J to 1 base, leaving 3 bases not matched to a gene. The germline gives CDR1 LNHNV, CDR2 YYDKDF (reference sequence). The CDR3 consists of 15 residues. CDR3 DNA: TGTGCCACCAGCAGTAGCGGGGCCCGCACAGATACGCAGTATTTT. It encodes CATSSSGARTDTQYF.

The chain carries TRBV6-5 and TRBJ2-5; 11 bases line up with TRBD2. The germline gives CDR1 MNHEY, CDR2 SVGAGI. Trimming took 8 bases from V and 1 from J; bases not matched to a gene: 6. The CDR3 has 15 residues. The CDR3 protein is CASQSLAGGQETQYF. The CDR3 nucleotides are TGTGCCAGCCAATCTCTAGCGGGGGGCCAAGAGACCCAGTACTTC.

The chain employs TRBV15 and TRBJ2-1; D may be TRBD1 or TRBD2 (5 bases each). V was clipped by 5 bases and J by 9 bases, with 14 bases between them. The CDR3 length is 13 residues. Germline values: CDR1 LNHNV, CDR2 YYDKDF (reference sequence). The CDR3 nucleotides read TGTGCCACCAGCGGAGTCGGGACGGGTGAGCAGTTCTTC. Amino acids: CATSGVGTGEQFF.

This sequence joins TRBV19 and TRBJ2-1; possibly TRBD1 or TRBD2 for D (5 bases each). V was trimmed by 6 bases and J by 6 bases, leaving 15 bases between them. CDR3 length: 14 amino acids. Germline V gives CDR1 LNHDA, CDR2 SQIVND (reference sequence). The CDR3 sequence: CASRRQGGGNEQFF. The DNA for the CDR3 is TGTGCCAGTAGGCGCCAGGGTGGGGGCAATGAGCAGTTCTTC.

V and J are TRBV30 and TRBJ1-1; a weak D match, TRBD1 (5 bases). Trimming removed 2 bases from V and 4 bases from J, with 14 bases in between. Germline V lookup: CDR1 GTSNPN, CDR2 SVGIG (reference sequence). The CDR3 totals 14 residues. This CDR3 reads CAWSIGGTFTEAFF. DNA of the CDR3: TGTGCCTGGAGTATTGGAGGGACCTTCACTGAAGCTTTCTTT. Full variable domain (missing parts from reference TRBV30 and TRBJ1-1): SQTIHQWPATLVQPVGSPLSLECTVEGTSNPNLYWYRQAAGRGLQLLFYSVGIGQISSEVPQNLSASRPQDRQFILSSKKLLLSDSGFYLCAWSIGGTFTEAFFGQGTRLTVV.

This clone has just a few counts. The rearrangement uses TRBV6-1 and TRBJ2-3; D gene unclear. Germline V gene lookup returns CDR1 MNHNS and CDR2 SASEGT. V lost 1 base and J 1 base, leaving 12 bases between the germline ends. This CDR3 is built from 16 residues. The CDR3 DNA follows: TGTGCCAGCAGTGAAGGCCCCCAGCCAGGCACAGATACGCAGTATTTT. This sequence encodes CASSEGPQPGTDTQYF.

The V call is TRBV5-1, the J call TRBJ2-2, with TRBD1 identical over 10 bases. This CDR3 comprises 16 residues. V trimming: 2 bases; J trimming: 1 base; junction bases outside the gene matches: 2. Per the germline V gene, CDR1 is SGHRS and CDR2 is YFSETQ. CDR3 sequence: CASSFWTGGNTGELFF. The CDR3 DNA reads as TGCGCCAGCAGCTTTTGGACAGGGGGGAACACCGGGGAGCTGTTTTTT.

This clone has more than one count but fewer than ten. The rearrangement links TRBV29-1 to TRBJ2-1, with D uncertain. This CDR3 is 15 amino acids long. CDR1 and CDR2 from the germline V gene are SQVTM and ANQGSEA. The ends were cut back, 1 base at V and 5 bases at J, with 15 bases in the middle. CDR3 sequence reads: CSVEGRSWYHNEQFF. The CDR3 DNA reads TGCAGCGTTGAAGGGCGGAGTTGGTACCACAATGAGCAGTTCTTC.

This clone was seen more than once but under ten times. The chain combines TRBV27 with TRBJ1-2, with D possibly TRBD1 on 5 matching bases. Germline lookup yields CDR1 MNHEY and CDR2 SMNVEV (reference sequence). V was clipped by 6 bases and J by 3 bases, with 20 bases between them. This CDR3 is built from 16 residues. In nucleotides, the CDR3 is TGTGCCAGCAGGAAAGCCGCCGGGACGGTAGACTATGGCTACACCTTC. Translated: CASRKAAGTVDYGYTF.

V is TRBV7-6 and J is TRBJ2-2, with D unresolved. Germline V gene data show CDR1 as SGHVS and CDR2 as FNYEAQ. V was cut by 3 bases and J by 2 bases, with 7 bases left in between. The CDR3 has 14 amino acids. Written as DNA, the CDR3 is TGTGCCAGCAGCTTTGACTTAAACACCGGGGAGCTGTTTTTT. Translation: CASSFDLNTGELFF.

This clone was found a few times. This sequence joins TRBV6-1 and TRBJ1-5, with a tentative D call TRBD1 (6 bases). The V end was cut by 4 bases, the J end by 1 base, with 14 bases between. From germline, CDR1 is MNHNS and CDR2 SASEGT. The CDR3 contains 16 residues. The CDR3 DNA sequence: TGTGCCAGCAGTGCAAAAACAGGGCCCAGCAATCAGCCCCAGCATTTT. Protein: CASSAKTGPSNQPQHF.

This sequence joins TRBV4-1 and TRBJ2-1, with TRBD2 matching 7 bases. Per germline, CDR1 MGHRA and CDR2 YSYEKL. The CDR3 loop spans 17 amino acids. V trimming: 2 bases; J trimming: 2 bases; junction bases outside the gene matches: 9. The CDR3 spells CASSQRGRAGAYNEQFF. DNA of the CDR3: TGCGCCAGCAGCCAAAGAGGGAGGGCGGGGGCCTACAATGAGCAGTTCTTC.

This clone was seen just once. The V gene is TRBV4-2, the J gene TRBJ1-1, with 7 bases fitting TRBD1. The J segment lost 7 bases and the V segment lost 0 bases, leaving 11 bases of the junction unmatched. From germline, CDR1 is LGHNA and CDR2 YNFKEQ. The CDR3 sequence is 16 residues long. The CDR3 loop is CASSQDGIGNRGEAFF. As DNA, the CDR3 is TGTGCCAGCAGCCAAGACGGAATCGGGAACAGGGGTGAAGCTTTCTTT.

This sequence joins TRBV28 and TRBJ2-7; D not certain. Between the trimmed V and J ends, which lost 2 bases and 0 bases, there was a span of 5 bases. Germline CDR1 MDHEN, CDR2 SYDVKM. The CDR3 totals 13 residues. The CDR3 nucleotides are TGTGCCAGCAGTTTAACGGTCTCCTACGAGCAGTACTTC. Protein product: CASSLTVSYEQYF.

On this clone itself: Different DNA sequences within this sample yield the same CDR3. The chain is built from TRBV5-6 and TRBJ1-5, with D possibly being TRBD1 (5 bases). The V gene lost 0 bases and the J gene lost 1 base, with 8 bases spanning the gap. Germline V gene data show CDR1 as SGHDT and CDR2 as YYEEEE. The CDR3 is made up of 15 amino acids. CDR3 sequence: CASSLGGGSNQPQHF. CDR3 bases: TGTGCCAGCAGCTTGGGGGGCGGAAGCAATCAGCCCCAGCATTTT. Full variable domain (missing parts from reference TRBV5-6 and TRBJ1-5): DAGVTQSPTHLIKTRGQQVTLRCSPKSGHDTVSWYQQALGQGPQFIFQYYEEEERQRGNFPDRFSGHQFPNYSSELNVNALLLGDSALYLCASSLGGGSNQPQHFGDGTRLSIL.

This clone was counted a few times. The chain couples TRBV9 to TRBJ1-2; a weak D match, TRBD1 (5 bases). The CDR3 loop spans 14 amino acids. The V and J ends lost 3 bases and 2 bases respectively, with 11 bases between them. Per germline, CDR1 SGDLS and CDR2 YYNGEE. CDR3: CASSAGTYNYGYTF. CDR3 DNA: TGTGCCAGCAGCGCCGGGACTTACAACTATGGCTACACCTTC.

This rearrangement joins TRBV7-8 to TRBJ2-5; TRBD2 matches 11 bases. CDR3 length equals 16 residues. Germline V CDR1 and CDR2: SGHVS, FQNEAQ. V trimming: 5 bases; J trimming: 1 base; junction bases outside the gene matches: 6. This CDR3 reads CASSTTSGGRQETQYF. CDR3 nucleotides: TGTGCCAGCAGCACAACTAGCGGGGGACGCCAAGAGACCCAGTACTTC.

The sample holds a few counts of this clone. V gene TRBV11-2 combines with J gene TRBJ1-2, with unresolved D. This CDR3 spans 12 amino acids. Germline V lookup: CDR1 SGHAT, CDR2 FQNNGV. Trimming took off 0 bases at V and 8 bases at J, with 7 bases between the two ends. The CDR3 region is CASSLDLWGYTF. CDR3 nucleotide sequence: TGTGCCAGCAGCTTAGATCTCTGGGGCTACACCTTC.

A few counts support this clone. This chain links TRBV25-1 with TRBJ2-3, with D possibly called TRBD1 or TRBD2 (5 bases each). The CDR3 has 15 amino acids. CDR1 MGHDK and CDR2 SYGVNS come from the germline V gene. V was clipped by 4 bases and J by 5 bases, with 16 bases between them. The CDR3 DNA is TGTGCCAGCAGTGGGCGACTGGGGGTAGAAGATACGCAGTATTTT. Translation gives CASSGRLGVEDTQYF.

This clone was observed a few times. The chain has TRBV7-9 and TRBJ2-3; TRBD2 might be the D (6 bases). Per germline, CDR1 SEHNR and CDR2 FQNEAQ (reference sequence). V lost 4 bases to trimming and J lost 5 bases, with 10 bases between them. CDR3 length: 13 amino acids. The CDR3 reads CASSSKGGDTQYF. DNA of the CDR3: TGTGCCAGCAGCTCTAAGGGAGGAGATACGCAGTATTTT. The complete variable domain, with remaining parts taken from reference TRBV7-9 and TRBJ2-3, reads DTGVSQNPRHKITKRGQNVTFRCDPISEHNRLYWYRQTLGQGPEFLTYFQNEAQLEKSRLLSDRFSAERPKGSFSTLEIQRTEQGDSAMYLCASSSKGGDTQYFGPGTRLTVL.

This chain connects TRBV9 to TRBJ1-4, with D perhaps TRBD1 (5 bases). Germline V lookup: CDR1 SGDLS, CDR2 YYNGEE. CDR3 size: 15 residues. V lost 2 bases and J 2 bases, leaving 10 bases between the germline ends. The CDR3 region is CASSVGAGTNEKLFF. CDR3 sequence (DNA): TGTGCCAGCAGCGTTGGGGCAGGGACTAATGAAAAACTGTTTTTT.

The chain recombines TRBV7-9 with TRBJ1-1, with a possible D match to TRBD1 (6 bases). The ends were cut back, 6 bases at V and 0 bases at J, with 17 bases in the middle. There are 16 residues in the CDR3. Germline-derived CDR1 and CDR2 are SEHNR and FQNEAQ (reference sequence). In DNA form, the CDR3 reads TGTGCCAGCAGTCGTGGGGGCGATCGGGTGAACACTGAAGCTTTCTTT. Amino acids: CASSRGGDRVNTEAFF.

This sequence joins TRBV7-9 and TRBJ2-1; possibly TRBD1 for D (6 bases). CDR1 and CDR2 from the germline V gene are SEHNR and FQNEAQ (reference sequence). Trimming removed 5 bases from V and 9 bases from J, with 20 bases in between. The CDR3 contains 15 residues. Here the CDR3 DNA reads TGTGCCAGCAGCCGGCGACAGGTTGAGAGGACTGAGCAGTTCTTC. It codes for CASSRRQVERTEQFF.

This clone has a handful of counts. The chain employs TRBV4-1 and TRBJ1-1; D not certain. Germline V gene sequence: CDR1 MGHRA, CDR2 YSYEKL. The CDR3 has 16 amino acids. V gave up 4 bases and J gave up 0 bases, with 15 bases separating them. The CDR3 DNA sequence: TGCGCCAGCAGCCCCCAATACAGAGTCATGAACACTGAAGCTTTCTTT. Translating gives CASSPQYRVMNTEAFF.

As for this clone: At one end the junction does not follow the germline gene, possibly because of a read error. The chain couples TRBV10-3 to TRBJ1-2; 7 bases align to TRBD1. This CDR3 region has 16 residues. In germline, CDR1 is ENHRY, CDR2 SYGVKD. The DNA of the CDR3 is TGTGCCATCAGTGAGTCGGACAGGATGTCAAACTTTGGCTACACCTTC. It encodes CAISESDRMSNFGYTF.

This clone was seen more than once but under ten times. The V call is TRBV29-1, the J call TRBJ2-5; either TRBD1 or TRBD2 may supply D (5 bases each). Trimming stripped 4 bases from V and 4 bases from J, with 13 bases between. CDR3 size: 13 residues. The V gene's germline CDR1 is SQVTM and CDR2 ANQGSEA. In nucleotides, the CDR3 is TGCAGCGTTGGGCTAGGGACCCGAGAGACCCAGTACTTC. Its protein product is CSVGLGTRETQYF.

V usage is TRBV19 and J usage is TRBJ2-7; tentative D call: TRBD1 (5 bases). Germline V CDR1 and CDR2: LNHDA, SQIVND (reference sequence). V was trimmed by 4 bases and J by 3 bases, leaving 13 bases between them. The CDR3 has 14 amino acids. The chain's CDR3 is CASSKGHGDYEQYF. Written as DNA, the CDR3 is TGTGCCAGTAGTAAAGGACACGGAGACTACGAGCAGTACTTC.

This clone turned up a few times. The V and J genes are TRBV5-4 and TRBJ1-5, with TRBD1 matching over 9 bases. CDR3 length equals 17 residues. Germline values: CDR1 SGHNT, CDR2 YYREEE (reference sequence). Trimming cost V 4 bases and J 1 base; bases outside gene matches: 9. The CDR3 DNA follows: TGTGCCAGCAGCCTGAGGGGGACAGGGACGAGCAATCAGCCCCAGCATTTT. Its protein product is CASSLRGTGTSNQPQHF.

This chain links TRBV5-1 with TRBJ2-5; 7 nucleotides align to TRBD2. CDR1 and CDR2 from the germline V gene are SGHRS and YFSETQ. This CDR3 is 16 amino acids long. Trimming cost V 0 bases and J 2 bases; bases outside gene matches: 7. The CDR3 spells CASSLGPSGSQETQYF. CDR3 sequence (DNA): TGCGCCAGCAGCTTGGGGCCTAGCGGCTCACAAGAGACCCAGTACTTC. Full variable domain (outside the CDR3, taken from reference TRBV5-1 and TRBJ2-5): KAGVTQTPRYLIKTRGQQVTLSCSPISGHRSVSWYQQTPGQGLQFLFEYFSETQRNKGNFPGRFSGRQFSNSRSEMNVSTLELGDSALYLCASSLGPSGSQETQYFGPGTRLLVL.

This clone was recorded a few times. This chain connects TRBV4-1 to TRBJ2-6; D is tentatively TRBD1 or TRBD2 (5 bases each). Trimming cost V 4 bases and J 0 bases, with 13 bases left between them. This CDR3 region has 17 residues. Germline-derived CDR1 and CDR2 are MGHRA and YSYEKL. CDR3 sequence: CASSRRDVNSGANVLTF. CDR3 in DNA: TGCGCCAGCAGCCGTCGGGACGTGAACTCTGGGGCCAACGTCCTGACTTTC.